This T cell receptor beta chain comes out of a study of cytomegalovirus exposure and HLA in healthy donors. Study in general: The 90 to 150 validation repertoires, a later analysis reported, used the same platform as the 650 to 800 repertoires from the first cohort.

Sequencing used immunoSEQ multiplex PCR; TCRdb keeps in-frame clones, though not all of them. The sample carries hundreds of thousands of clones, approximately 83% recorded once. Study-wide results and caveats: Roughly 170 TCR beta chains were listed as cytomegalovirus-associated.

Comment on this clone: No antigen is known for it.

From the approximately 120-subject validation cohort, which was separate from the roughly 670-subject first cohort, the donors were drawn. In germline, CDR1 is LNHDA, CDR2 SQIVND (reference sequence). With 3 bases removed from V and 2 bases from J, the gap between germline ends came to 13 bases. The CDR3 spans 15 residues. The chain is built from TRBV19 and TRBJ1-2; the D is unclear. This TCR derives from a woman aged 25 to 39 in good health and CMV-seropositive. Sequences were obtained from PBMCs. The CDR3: CASSITTENNYGYTF. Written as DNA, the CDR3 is TGTGCCAGTAGTATTACGACGGAGAACAACTATGGCTACACCTTC.